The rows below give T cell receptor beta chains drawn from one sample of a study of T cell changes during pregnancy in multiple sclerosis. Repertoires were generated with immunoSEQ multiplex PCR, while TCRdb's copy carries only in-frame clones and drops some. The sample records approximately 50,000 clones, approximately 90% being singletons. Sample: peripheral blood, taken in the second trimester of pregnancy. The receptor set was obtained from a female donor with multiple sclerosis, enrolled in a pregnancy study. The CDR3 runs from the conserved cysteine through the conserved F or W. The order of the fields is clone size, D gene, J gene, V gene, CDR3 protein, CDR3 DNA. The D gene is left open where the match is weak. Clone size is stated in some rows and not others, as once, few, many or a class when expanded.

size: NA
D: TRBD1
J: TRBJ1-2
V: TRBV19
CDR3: CASSTGQGWEGYTF
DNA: TGTGCCAGTAGTACTGGACAGGGATGGGAAGGCTACACCTTC

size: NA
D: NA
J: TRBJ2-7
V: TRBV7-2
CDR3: CASSSVPAGLEQYF
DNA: TGTGCCAGCAGCTCAGTTCCCGCGGGGTTGGAGCAGTACTTC

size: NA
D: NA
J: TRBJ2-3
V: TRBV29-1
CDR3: CSVSQSTQYF
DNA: TGCAGTGTTAGTCAGTCGACGCAGTATTTT

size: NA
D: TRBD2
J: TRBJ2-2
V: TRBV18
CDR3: CASSPSTGGAGELFF
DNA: TGTGCCAGCTCACCCAGCACGGGGGGAGCCGGGGAGCTGTTTTTT

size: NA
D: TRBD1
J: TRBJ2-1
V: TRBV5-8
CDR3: CASSPGQGAGEQFF
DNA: TGTGCCAGCAGCCCAGGACAGGGGGCGGGTGAGCAGTTCTTC

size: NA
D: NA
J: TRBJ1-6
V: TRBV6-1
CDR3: CASSASSYNSPLHF
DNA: TGTGCCAGCAGTGCTAGCTCCTATAATTCACCCCTCCACTTT

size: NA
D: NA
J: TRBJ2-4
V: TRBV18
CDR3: CASSPRGVSIKNIQYF
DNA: TGTGCCAGCTCACCACGGGGCGTCTCGATCAAAAACATTCAGTACTTC

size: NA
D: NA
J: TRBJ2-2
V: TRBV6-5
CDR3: CASSYWAGGELFF
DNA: TGTGCCAGCAGTTACTGGGCCGGAGGGGAGCTGTTTTTT

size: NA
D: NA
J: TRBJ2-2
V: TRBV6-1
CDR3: CASSENGQNTGELFF
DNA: TGTGCCAGCAGTGAAAATGGACAGAACACCGGGGAGCTGTTTTTT

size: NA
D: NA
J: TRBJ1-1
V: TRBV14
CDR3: CASSQDVGRGLITEAFF
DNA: TGTGCCAGCAGCCAAGATGTAGGAAGAGGGTTAATAACTGAAGCTTTCTTT

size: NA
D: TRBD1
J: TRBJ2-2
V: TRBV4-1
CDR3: CASSRLRTGKGNTGELFF
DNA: TGCGCCAGCAGCCGTCTCCGGACAGGGAAAGGGAACACCGGGGAGCTGTTTTTT

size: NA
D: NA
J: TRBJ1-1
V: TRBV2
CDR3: CAIKSRGGDLNTEAFF
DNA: TGTGCCATCAAGTCTAGGGGAGGGGACCTCAACACTGAAGCTTTCTTT

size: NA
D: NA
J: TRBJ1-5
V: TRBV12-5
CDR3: CASGLGVGDQPQHF
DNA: TGTGCTAGTGGTTTAGGGGTAGGTGATCAGCCCCAGCATTTT

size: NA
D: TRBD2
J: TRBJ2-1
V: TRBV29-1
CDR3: CSVDAVWRGVYNEQFF
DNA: TGCAGCGTTGATGCGGTGTGGCGGGGGGTGTACAATGAGCAGTTCTTC

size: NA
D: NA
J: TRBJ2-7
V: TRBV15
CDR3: CATSLGLYAYEQYF
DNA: TGTGCCACCAGCTTGGGACTTTATGCCTACGAGCAGTACTTC

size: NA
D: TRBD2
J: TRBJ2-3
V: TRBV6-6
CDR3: CASSYPLLAETDTQYF
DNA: TGTGCCAGCAGTTATCCCCTGCTAGCGGAGACAGATACGCAGTATTTT

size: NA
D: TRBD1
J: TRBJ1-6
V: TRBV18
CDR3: CASSPTGASNSPLHF
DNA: TGTGCCAGCTCACCTACAGGGGCATCTAATTCACCCCTCCACTTT

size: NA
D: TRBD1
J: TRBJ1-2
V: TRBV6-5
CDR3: CASYDRDRPQGYTF
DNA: TGTGCCAGCTATGACAGGGACAGGCCCCAGGGCTACACCTTC

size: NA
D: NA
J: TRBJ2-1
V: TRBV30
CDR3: CAWSARGNEQFF
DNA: TGTGCCTGGAGCGCGAGAGGAAATGAGCAGTTCTTC

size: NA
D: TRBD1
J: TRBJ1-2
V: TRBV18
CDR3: CASSRGQGGGYTF
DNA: TGTGCCAGCTCACGCGGACAGGGCGGAGGCTACACCTTC

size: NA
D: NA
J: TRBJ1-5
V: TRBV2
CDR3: CASTGTPEWSQHF
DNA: TGTGCCAGCACTGGGACACCCGAGTGGTCCCAGCATTTT

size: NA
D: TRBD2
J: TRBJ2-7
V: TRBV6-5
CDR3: CASSQLAGETEQYF
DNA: TGTGCCAGCAGTCAACTAGCGGGGGAGACAGAGCAGTACTTC

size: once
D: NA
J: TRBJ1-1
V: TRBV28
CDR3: CASSPPRLAPGRSFF
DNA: TGTGCCAGCAGTCCCCCTCGGCTGGCCCCGGGTAGGTCTTTCTTT

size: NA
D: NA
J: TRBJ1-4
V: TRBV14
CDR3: CASSPSGVSNEKLFF
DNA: TGTGCCAGCAGCCCCTCCGGAGTGTCTAATGAAAAACTGTTTTTT

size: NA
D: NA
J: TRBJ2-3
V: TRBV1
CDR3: CTSRGIEAGGKDTQYF
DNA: TGCACCAGCAGGGGGATAGAAGCGGGGGGGAAAGATACGCAGTATTTT

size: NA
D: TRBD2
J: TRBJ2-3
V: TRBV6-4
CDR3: CASSVTGTSGGDTQYF
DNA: TGTGCCAGCAGTGTAACCGGGACTAGTGGGGGCGATACGCAGTATTTT

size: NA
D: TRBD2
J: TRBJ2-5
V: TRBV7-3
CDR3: CASSPGSGVEETQYF
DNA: TGTGCCAGCAGCCCTGGTAGCGGGGTGGAAGAGACCCAGTACTTC

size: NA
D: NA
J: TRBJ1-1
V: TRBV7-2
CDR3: CASSVQGLVNTEAFF
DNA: TGTGCCAGCAGCGTACAGGGTCTAGTGAACACTGAAGCTTTCTTT

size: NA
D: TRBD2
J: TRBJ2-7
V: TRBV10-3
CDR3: CAISESSAGGWAEQYF
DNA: TGTGCCATCAGTGAGTCGTCGGCGGGGGGCTGGGCCGAGCAGTACTTC

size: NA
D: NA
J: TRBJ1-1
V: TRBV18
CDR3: CASSPAYSLNTEAFF
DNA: TGTGCCAGCTCACCGGCGTACAGCCTGAACACTGAAGCTTTCTTT

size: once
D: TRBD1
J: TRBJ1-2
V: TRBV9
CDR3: CASSVDRIWDGYTF
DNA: TGTGCCAGCAGCGTGGACAGGATTTGGGATGGCTACACCTTC

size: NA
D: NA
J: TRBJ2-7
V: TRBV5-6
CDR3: CASSLSPAGNYEQYF
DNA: TGTGCCAGCAGCTTGAGTCCCGCAGGGAACTACGAGCAGTACTTC

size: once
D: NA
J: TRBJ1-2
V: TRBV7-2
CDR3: CASSLDSGRANYGYTF
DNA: TGTGCCAGCAGCTTAGATAGTGGCAGGGCTAACTATGGCTACACCTTC

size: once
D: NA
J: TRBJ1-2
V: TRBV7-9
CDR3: CASSTDIVHGYTF
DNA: TGTGCCAGCAGCACTGACATCGTACATGGCTACACCTTC

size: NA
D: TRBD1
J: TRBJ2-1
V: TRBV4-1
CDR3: CASSQLGTADYNEQFF
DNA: TGCGCCAGCAGCCAGCTGGGGACAGCGGACTACAATGAGCAGTTCTTC

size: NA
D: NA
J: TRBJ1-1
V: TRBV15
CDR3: CATSRDLQGMGNTEAFF
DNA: TGTGCCACCAGCAGAGACCTACAGGGTATGGGGAACACTGAAGCTTTCTTT

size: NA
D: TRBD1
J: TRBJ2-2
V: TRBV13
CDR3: CASSPTGQGSTGELFF
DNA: TGTGCCAGCAGCCCGACGGGACAGGGGAGCACCGGGGAGCTGTTTTTT

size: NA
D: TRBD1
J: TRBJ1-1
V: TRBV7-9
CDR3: CASNLQGASEAFF
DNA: TGTGCCAGCAACCTACAGGGGGCATCTGAAGCTTTCTTT

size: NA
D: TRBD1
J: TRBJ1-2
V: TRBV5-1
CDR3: CASSPALGQGARYREYGYTF
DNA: TGCGCCAGCAGCCCCGCTTTGGGCCAGGGGGCTCGCTATAGAGAGTATGGCTACACCTTC

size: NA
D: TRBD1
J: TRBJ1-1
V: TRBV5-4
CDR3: CASSWDRDTEAFF
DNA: TGTGCCAGCAGCTGGGACAGAGACACTGAAGCTTTCTTT

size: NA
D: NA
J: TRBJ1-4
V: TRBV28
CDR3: CASSFPTAGSEKLFF
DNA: TGTGCCAGCAGTTTCCCGACAGCGGGGAGTGAAAAACTGTTTTTT

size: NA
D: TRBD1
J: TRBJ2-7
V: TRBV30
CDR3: CAWRTGRNEQYF
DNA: TGTGCCTGGAGGACAGGGAGAAACGAGCAGTACTTC

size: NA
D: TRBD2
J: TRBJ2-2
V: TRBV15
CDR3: CATSRGLAGYTGELFF
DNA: TGTGCCACCAGCAGAGGGTTAGCGGGGTACACCGGGGAGCTGTTTTTT

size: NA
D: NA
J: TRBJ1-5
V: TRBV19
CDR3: CASSFHRDAIQHF
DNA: TGTGCCAGTAGCTTCCACAGGGACGCGATCCAGCATTTT

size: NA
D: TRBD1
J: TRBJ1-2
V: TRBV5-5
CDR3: CASSTTGGPRGYTF
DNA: TGTGCCAGCAGTACTACAGGGGGCCCTCGAGGCTACACCTTC